This paragraph covers one T cell receptor beta chain sequence. What it recognizes is unknown. TCRdb passed the PCR reads through MiXCR, listing each CDR3 protein once. Of tens of thousands of distinct CDR3 sequences in the sample, around 50% were seen once. This specimen comes from a study of esophageal squamous cell carcinoma under preoperative chemotherapy. Turning to the study itself: Both tumor-infiltrating lymphocytes and peripheral blood T cells had their TCR repertoires profiled.

The time point denotes: after preoperative PTX-NDP chemotherapy. Whole-study results and caveats: Clonal contraction, more than amplification, hit abundant clones after paclitaxel-nedaplatin. After treatment, tumor-infiltrating lymphocytes apparently came partly from blood T cells.

Germline CDR1 and CDR2: MNHNS and SASEGT. The CDR3 is 16 amino acids. The junction had 14 bases not matched to a gene; V was cut back by 5 bases and J by 4 bases. This chain joins TRBV6-1 and TRBJ2-7; 7 bases map to TRBD1. This sample was gathered from a patient given preoperative chemotherapy. The origin of this receptor is a human donor with esophageal squamous cell carcinoma. The donor label of this sample is uncertain. CDR3 sequence reads: CASSKIPGQILYEQYF. Here the CDR3 DNA reads TGTGCCAGCAGTAAGATACCGGGACAGATTCTGTACGAGCAGTACTTC.